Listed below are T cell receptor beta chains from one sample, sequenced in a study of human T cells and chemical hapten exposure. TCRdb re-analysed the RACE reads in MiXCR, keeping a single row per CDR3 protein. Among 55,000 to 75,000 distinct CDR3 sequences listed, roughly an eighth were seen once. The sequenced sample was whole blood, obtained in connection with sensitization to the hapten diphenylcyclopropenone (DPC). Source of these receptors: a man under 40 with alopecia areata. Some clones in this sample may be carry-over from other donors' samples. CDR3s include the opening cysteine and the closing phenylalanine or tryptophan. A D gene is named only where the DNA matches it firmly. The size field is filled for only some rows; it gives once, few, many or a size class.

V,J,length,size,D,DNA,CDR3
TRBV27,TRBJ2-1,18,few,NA,TGTGCCAGCAGTTTTCACCCCGGGGCAGCCAGCTCCTACAATGAGCAGTTCTTC,CASSFHPGAASSYNEQFF
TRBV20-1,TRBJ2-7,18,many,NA,TGCAGTGCTAGAGATTCTGGGCGAGCACGTGGGCCTTTCTACGAGCAGTACTTC,CSARDSGRARGPFYEQYF
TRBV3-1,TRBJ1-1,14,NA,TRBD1,TGTGCCAGCAGCCAAGCGACAGGGTTCACTGAAGCTTTCTTT,CASSQATGFTEAFF
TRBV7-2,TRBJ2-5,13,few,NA,TGTGCCAGCAGCCCGCTGGGGTCAGAGACCCAGTACTTC,CASSPLGSETQYF
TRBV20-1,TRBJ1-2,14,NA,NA,TGCAGTGCTAGGCTGGGCGGGTTAGAAGATGGCTACACCTTC,CSARLGGLEDGYTF
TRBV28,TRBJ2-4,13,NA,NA,TGTGCCAGCAGTTACCCCGACTTTAACATTCAGTACTTC,CASSYPDFNIQYF
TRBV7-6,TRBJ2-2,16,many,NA,TGTGCCAGCAGCCGTATTCGGGGAGAGGGCACCGGGGAGCTGTTTTTT,CASSRIRGEGTGELFF
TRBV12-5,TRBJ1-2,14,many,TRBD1,TGTGCTAGTGGTACCGGGACAGCCGCCGATGGCTACACCTTC,CASGTGTAADGYTF
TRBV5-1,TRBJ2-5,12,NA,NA,TGCGCCAGCAGCCCCCTAGGGGAGACCCAGTACTTC,CASSPLGETQYF
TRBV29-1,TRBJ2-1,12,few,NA,TGCAGCGTTTCGCGTAAGACCAATGAGCAGTTCTTC,CSVSRKTNEQFF
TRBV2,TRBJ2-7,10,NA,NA,TGTGCCAGCAGATCCTACGAGCAGTACTTC,CASRSYEQYF
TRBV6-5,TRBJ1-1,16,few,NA,TGTGCCAGCAGTTACGGAGGGGCAGTCATGAACACTGAAGCTTTCTTT,CASSYGGAVMNTEAFF
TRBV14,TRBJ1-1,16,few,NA,TGTGCCAGCAGCCCCCCGATTACAGGGTTAAACACTGAAGTTTTCTTT,CASSPPITGLNTEVFF
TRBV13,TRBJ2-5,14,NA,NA,TGTGCCAGCAGCATTGCCGGGGGCCAAGAGACCCAGTACTTC,CASSIAGGQETQYF
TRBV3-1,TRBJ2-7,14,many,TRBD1,TGTGCCAGCAGCCAACCGGGACAGGGAGGCGAGCAGTACTTC,CASSQPGQGGEQYF
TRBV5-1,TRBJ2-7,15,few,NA,TGCGCCAGCAGCTTTGGGGGACACCTCAACTACGAGCAGTACTTC,CASSFGGHLNYEQYF
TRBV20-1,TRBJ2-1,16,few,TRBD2,TGCAGTGCTAGAGAGGTAGCGGGGGTCTCCTACAATGAGCAGTTCTTC,CSAREVAGVSYNEQFF
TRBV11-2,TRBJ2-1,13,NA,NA,TGTGCCAGCACCCCGACAGTCCCCAATGAGCAGTTCTTC,CASTPTVPNEQFF
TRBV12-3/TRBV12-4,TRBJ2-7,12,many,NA,TGTGCCAGCAGTTTACCTAACTACGAGCAGTACTTC,CASSLPNYEQYF
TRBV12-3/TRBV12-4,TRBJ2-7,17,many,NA,TGTGCCAGCAGTTTAGCGTCCTCGGGTACCCTCAGCTACGAGCAGTACTTC,CASSLASSGTLSYEQYF
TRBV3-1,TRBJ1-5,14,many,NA,TGTGCCAGCAGCCAAGGGGAAGGGAGTCAGCCCCAGCATTTT,CASSQGEGSQPQHF
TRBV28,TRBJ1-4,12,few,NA,TGTGCCAGCAGTTTGCAGGAGGGGGAACTGTTTTTT,CASSLQEGELFF
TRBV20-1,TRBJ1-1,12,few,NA,TGCAGTGCTAGAGACACGAACACTGAAGCTTTCTTT,CSARDTNTEAFF
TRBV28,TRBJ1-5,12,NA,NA,TGTGCCAGCAGTTTAGCGGGGCAGCCCCAGCATTTT,CASSLAGQPQHF
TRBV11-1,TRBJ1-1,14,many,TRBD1,TGTGCCAGCAGCTTGGGACAGCCGAACACTGAAGCTTTCTTT,CASSLGQPNTEAFF
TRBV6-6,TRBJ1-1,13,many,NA,TGTGCCAGCAGTTACTCGGCGGTCACTGAAGCTTTCTTT,CASSYSAVTEAFF
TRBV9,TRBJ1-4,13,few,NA,TGTGCCAGCAGCCCGGGACTGAATGAAAAACTGTTTTTT,CASSPGLNEKLFF
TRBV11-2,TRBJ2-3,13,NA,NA,TGTGCCAGCAGCCCCGCGGGCACAGATACGCAGTATTTT,CASSPAGTDTQYF
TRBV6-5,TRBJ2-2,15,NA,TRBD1,TGTGCCAGCAGATCGGGACAGGGGTTTACCGGGGAGCTGTTTTTT,CASRSGQGFTGELFF
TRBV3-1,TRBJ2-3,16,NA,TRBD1,TGTGCCAGCAGCCTCTGGACAGGTTCTAGCACAGATACGCAGTATTTT,CASSLWTGSSTDTQYF
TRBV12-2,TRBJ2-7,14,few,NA,TGTGCAAGTCGCTTAAACGCGGGGGGTTACGAGCAGTACTTC,CASRLNAGGYEQYF
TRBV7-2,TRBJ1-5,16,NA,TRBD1,TGTGCCAGCAGCTTAGTTGTTGGACAGGCTTTTCCGCCCCAGCATTTT,CASSLVVGQAFPPQHF
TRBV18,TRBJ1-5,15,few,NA,TGTGCCAGCTCACCACCGACGGCCGTCAATCAGCCCCAGCATTTT,CASSPPTAVNQPQHF
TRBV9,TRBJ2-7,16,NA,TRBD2,TGTGCCAGCAGCGTAGTTTTCGGGGGACTAGGGGACGAGCAGTACTTC,CASSVVFGGLGDEQYF
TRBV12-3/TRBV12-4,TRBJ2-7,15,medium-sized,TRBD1,TGTGCCAGCAGCCACCTCCGGGACAGGGCCTACGAGCAGTACTTC,CASSHLRDRAYEQYF
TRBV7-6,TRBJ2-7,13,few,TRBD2,TGTGCCAGCAGCTTAGCCGGGGGGGCTGAGCAGTACTTC,CASSLAGGAEQYF
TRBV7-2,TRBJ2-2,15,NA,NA,TGTGCCAGCAGCTTCCAGGCCCCTAGGACCGGGGAGCTGTTTTTT,CASSFQAPRTGELFF
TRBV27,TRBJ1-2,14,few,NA,TGTGCCAGCAGTTTATCGGCCGGGGTTTGGGGGCTACTCTTC,CASSLSAGVWGLLF
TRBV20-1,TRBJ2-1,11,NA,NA,TGCAAACCACGGGGGGCGGCTGAGCAGTTCTTC,CKPRGAAEQFF
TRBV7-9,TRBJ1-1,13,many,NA,TGTGCCAGCAGCACCACACCGAACACTGAAGCTTTCTTT,CASSTTPNTEAFF
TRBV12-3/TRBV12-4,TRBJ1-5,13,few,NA,TGTGCCAGCAGGGGGGGGAGAGGACAGCCCCAGCATTTT,CASRGGRGQPQHF
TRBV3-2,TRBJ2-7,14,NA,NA,TGTGCCAGCAGCCATCAATCCGGGATCTACGAGCAGTACTTC,CASSHQSGIYEQYF
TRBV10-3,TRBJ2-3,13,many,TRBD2,TGTGCCACCTGGCTAGCGGTCACAGATACGCAGTATTTT,CATWLAVTDTQYF
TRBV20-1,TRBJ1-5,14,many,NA,TGCAGTGCTAGAGTGGGCAGGAATAATCAGCCCCAGCATTTT,CSARVGRNNQPQHF
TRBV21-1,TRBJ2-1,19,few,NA,TGTGCCAGCAGCAAAGATCAACCTCCAGGGGGCCCACCCTACAATGAGCAGTTCTTC,CASSKDQPPGGPPYNEQFF
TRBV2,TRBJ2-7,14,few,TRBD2,TGTGCCAGCAAGGGACTAGCGGGGCTGGGGGAGCAGTACTTC,CASKGLAGLGEQYF
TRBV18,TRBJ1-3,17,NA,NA,TGTGCCAGCTCACCTTACGGACCCGCGAACTCTGGAAACACCATATATTTT,CASSPYGPANSGNTIYF
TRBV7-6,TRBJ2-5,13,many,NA,TGTGCCAGCAGTCGGGCTAACCAAGAGACCCAGTACTTC,CASSRANQETQYF
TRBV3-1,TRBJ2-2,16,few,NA,TGTGCCAGCAGCCAAGAAACTCTAAGGAGCACCGGGGAGCTGTTTTTT,CASSQETLRSTGELFF
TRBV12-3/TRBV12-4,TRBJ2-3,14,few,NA,TGTGCCAGCAGGCCGGGACCCCGCACAGATACGCAGTATTTT,CASRPGPRTDTQYF
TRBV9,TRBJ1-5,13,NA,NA,TGTGCCAGCAGCGTAGGGGCAGCCCAGCCCCAGCATTTT,CASSVGAAQPQHF
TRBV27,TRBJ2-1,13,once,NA,TGTGCCAGCACAACGAGGGGCTACAATGAGCAGTTCTTC,CASTTRGYNEQFF
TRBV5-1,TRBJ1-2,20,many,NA,TGCGCCAGCAGCTTGGAGGTTGGCAGGGGCGCCAATGACTTTCTGGATGGCTACACCTTC,CASSLEVGRGANDFLDGYTF
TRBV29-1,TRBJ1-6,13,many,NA,TGCAGCGTTGGGAACTTCAGGGGCTCACCCCTCCACTTT,CSVGNFRGSPLHF
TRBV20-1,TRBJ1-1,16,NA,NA,TGCAGTGCTAGAGGCCCAGGAGTGGGTAAAAGGACTGAAGCTTTCTTT,CSARGPGVGKRTEAFF
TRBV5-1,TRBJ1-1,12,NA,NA,TGCGCCAGCAGCCTGGGGACAACTGAAGCTTTCTTT,CASSLGTTEAFF
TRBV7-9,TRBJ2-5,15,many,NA,TGTGCCAGCAGCAGCGCCGGTACAGCCGGCACGACCCAGTACTTC,CASSSAGTAGTTQYF
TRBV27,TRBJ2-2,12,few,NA,TGTGCCAGCAGTTTTCCGGCCGGGGAGCTGTTTTTT,CASSFPAGELFF
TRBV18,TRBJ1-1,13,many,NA,TGTGCCAGCTCACCCCAGGGAAACACTGAAGCTTTCTTT,CASSPQGNTEAFF
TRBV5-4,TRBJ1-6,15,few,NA,TGTGCCAGCAGCTTGTTTGGGGTGGCGGATTCACCCCTCCACTTT,CASSLFGVADSPLHF